In its sample, the clone carrying this T cell receptor beta chain was seen many times. Its antigen is currently unknown. This sample was taken from a study of CD8 T cells in ankylosing spondylitis. Study observations and caveats: Disease-linked clones reportedly concentrated significantly in matched ankylosing spondylitis synovial fluid.

TCRdb recomputed calls from the 5' RACE reads with MiXCR, one row per CDR3 protein. The sample has 150,000 to 200,000 distinct CDR3 sequences, around a sixth seen once. The sequence was collected from a male donor aged 10-35 years with ankylosing spondylitis or in good health (not recorded which). Sequencing was carried out using blood, either unsorted or a sorted T cell fraction (not recorded which).

The CDR3 spells CASSSGDGELFF. Written as DNA, the CDR3 is TGCGCCAGCAGCTCTGGGGACGGGGAGCTGTTTTTT. The chain combines TRBV5-1 with TRBJ2-2; D not certain. The CDR3 has 12 residues. V was cut by 3 bases and J by 7 bases, with 7 bases left in between. CDR1 and CDR2 from the germline V gene are SGHRS and YFSETQ.